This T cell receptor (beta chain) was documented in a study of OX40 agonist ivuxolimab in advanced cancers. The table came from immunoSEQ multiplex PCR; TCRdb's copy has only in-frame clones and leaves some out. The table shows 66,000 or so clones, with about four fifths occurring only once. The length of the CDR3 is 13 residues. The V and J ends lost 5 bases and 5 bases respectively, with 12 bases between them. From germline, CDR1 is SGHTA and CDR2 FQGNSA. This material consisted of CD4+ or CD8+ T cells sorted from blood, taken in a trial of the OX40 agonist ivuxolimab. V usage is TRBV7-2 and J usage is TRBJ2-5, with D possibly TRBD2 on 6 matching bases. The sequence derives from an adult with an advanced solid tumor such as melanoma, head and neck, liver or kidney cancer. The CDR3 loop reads CASSKPGLETQYF. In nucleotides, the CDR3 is TGTGCCAGCAGCAAACCGGGACTCGAGACCCAGTACTTC.